Listed here is a single T cell receptor beta chain. The clone's antigen remains unknown. Per-nucleotide qualities are absent, and no much larger clonotype sits a single base away. This specimen belongs to a study of T cell repertoires in cytomegalovirus infection (dated by TCRdb to between 2019 and 2020). A note on the overall study: The HLA type of each donor mattered for the analysis, because public TCR beta signatures pointed to carriage of CMV infection along with the matching HLA type.

V is cut by 2 bases and J by 1 base, and the space between the germline ends is 8 bases. Spanning cysteine to phenylalanine, the CDR3 consists of 14 amino acids. The entry retains the CDR3 DNA only, 42 bases that are in frame from base 1. Per the germline V gene, MDHEN is the CDR1 and SYDVKM is the CDR2. Sequencing used an Illumina HiSeq 1500. TCRdb's own reprocessing of the public reads used fastp at Q25 and MiXCR and kept productive beta chains. Identical CDR3 protein sequences are pooled into one entry, listed with their most common genes and DNA. In all, the sample holds 150,000 to 200,000 distinct CDR3 sequences, and roughly 9% of those were seen once. Approximately 4.2% of the sample rests with the top ten. What the work shows at the level of the full study, not this receptor alone: The ex vivo response was dominated by HLA-C-restricted CMV-specific TCR beta clonotypes, which also provided the single most frequent clonotype in two of eight donors. Cumulative frequency of public TCR beta family members discriminated carriers of CMV infection plus the relevant HLA type in this cohort and an independent approximately 360-donor cohort.

The rearrangement combines TRBV28 with TRBJ2-5, with no D gene named confidently. This sequence was found in a human donor in good health (CMV status not recorded). Some clones in this sample may be carry-over from other donors' samples. Sequenced: PBMCs. The DNA is as follows: TGTGCCAGCAGTTTAGGGTTCCCCCAAGAGACCCAGTACTTC. This gives the protein CASSLGFPQETQYF. Reference TRBV28 and TRBJ2-5 proteins supply the regions before and after the CDR3; the full variable domain is: DVKVTQSSRYLVKRTGEKVFLECVQDMDHENMFWYRQDPGLGLRLIYFSYDVKMKEKGDIPEGYSVSREKKERFSLILESASTNQTSMYLCASSLGFPQETQYFGPGTRLLVL.